The source of this T cell receptor (beta chain) is a study of human T cells and chemical hapten exposure. The time point here: pre-sensitization, week 0. Sample treatment: therapeutic diphenylcyclopropenone sensitization with weekly scalp DPC. Worth noting for this clonotype: An end of the junction differs from the germline gene, which may be a read error.

Germline CDR1 reads SGHKS; CDR2 reads YYEKEE (reference sequence). The length of the CDR3 is 16 residues. Using its own MiXCR run on the RACE reads, TCRdb lists one record per CDR3 protein. Among roughly 250,000 distinct CDR3 sequences listed, approximately 8.4% were seen once. This TCR was recovered from a woman between 40 and 55 years old with alopecia areata. Some clones in this sample may be carry-over from other donors' samples. The chain links TRBV5-5 to TRBJ2-3; D is possibly TRBD2 (6 bases). This specimen was whole blood, taken in connection with sensitization to the hapten diphenylcyclopropenone (DPC). CDR3 loop: CASRPAPGLTTDRQYF. CDR3 coding DNA: TGTGCCAGCCGTCCGGCACCGGGACTTACAACTGATAGGCAGTATTTT.